The following is a T cell receptor (beta chain) sequence with its context. Its antigen is as yet unknown. Germline loops: CDR1 MGHRA, CDR2 YSYEKL. V dropped 0 bases and J dropped 4 bases, with 16 bases sitting between them. The CDR3 is 17 residues long. In making TCR beta libraries, quantitative 5'-RACE with molecular barcodes was used. One entry per CDR3 protein results from TCRdb running MiXCR on the 5' RACE reads. The repertoire holds 350,000 to 400,000 distinct CDR3 sequences, with roughly 20% as singletons. The source of the sample is a study of CD8 T cells in ankylosing spondylitis. Regarding the study as a whole: A CD8+ phenotype characterized the disease-linked clones, which were relatively rare in peripheral blood. Disease-linked clones were reportedly significantly enriched in matched ankylosing spondylitis synovial fluid. There was a TCR beta motif, made of eight highly homologous variants, that appeared characteristic of ankylosing spondylitis blood.

This receptor was taken from a male donor with ankylosing spondylitis or in good health (not recorded which). The specimen was blood, either unsorted or a sorted T cell fraction (not recorded which). This chain uses TRBV4-1 with TRBJ2-1; D gene uncertain. Here the CDR3 reads CASSQDSLQLSYNEQFF. The CDR3 DNA reads as TGCGCCAGCAGCCAAGATTCTCTGCAGCTGTCTTACAATGAGCAGTTCTTC.